This T cell receptor beta chain appears in the sequencing data of a study of cytomegalovirus exposure and HLA in healthy donors. Findings and limits, study-wide: Some V segments could not be told apart, so they were left out, TRBV6-2 and TRBV6-3 among them. Reports state that TCR beta sequences accurately predicted most subjects' HLA-A and HLA-B alleles. Immune exposure was documented only through CMV serostatus.

The sample holds one count of this clone. The antigen is unknown. Within the sample, other DNA sequences also encode this same CDR3. Primers: 60 Vbeta forward and 13 Jbeta reverse. Profiled with immunoSEQ multiplex PCR; TCRdb holds only in-frame clones, not every one. The sample lists 60,000 to 75,000 clones, roughly 80% occurring once. Germline V gives CDR1 SGHNT, CDR2 YENEEA. V shed 5 bases, J shed 5 bases, and the junction held 7 bases outside the gene matches. CDR3 size: 14 residues. The source is a woman aged 25 to 39 in good health and CMV-seronegative. The chain recombines TRBV11-3 with TRBJ2-7; 9 bases agree with TRBD1. The sample comprised PBMCs. The CDR3 DNA reads as TGTGCCAGCAGCACGGGACAGGGTTCACACGAGCAGTACTTC. It specifies CASSTGQGSHEQYF.